One sample yielded the 22 T cell receptor beta chains listed below, sequenced in a study of lymphopenia after photon versus proton radiotherapy. Some clones are missing from TCRdb's copy, which holds only in-frame ones; the method was immunoSEQ multiplex PCR. The sample has about 40,000 clones; 86% are singletons. Here the sequenced sample was peripheral blood, taken from a patient treated with proton-based radiotherapy. The receptors were gathered from a woman aged 70-85 years with pancreatic cancer. Some clones in this sample may be carry-over from other donors' samples.

The rearrangement links TRBV6-5 to TRBJ2-1, with TRBD2 identical over 11 bases. The CDR3 is 15 residues long. CDR1 and CDR2 (germline): MNHEY, SVGAGI. The V segment lost 7 bases and the J segment 5 bases; nucleotides outside the gene matches: 7. Here the CDR3 reads CASIGLAGRNNEQFF. In nucleotides, the CDR3 is TGTGCCAGCATCGGACTAGCGGGTCGGAACAATGAGCAGTTCTTC.

This sequence joins TRBV6-5 and TRBJ2-1; TRBD2 is a possible D gene (7 bases). In germline, CDR1 is MNHEY, CDR2 SVGAGI. The ends were cut back, 6 bases at V and 6 bases at J, with 12 bases in the middle. This CDR3 has 13 amino acids. CDR3 bases: TGTGCCAGCAGAGAGGGGGGGGGCAATGAGCAGTTCTTC. Translating gives CASREGGGNEQFF.

The V call is TRBV6-1, the J call TRBJ2-2; 9 bases map to TRBD2. Germline V lookup: CDR1 MNHNS, CDR2 SASEGT. After removal of 4 bases from V and 7 bases from J, the junction contained 4 bases not matched to a gene. CDR3 length equals 14 residues. CDR3 amino acids: CASSGRLADGELFF. The DNA for the CDR3 is TGTGCCAGCAGTGGTCGACTAGCGGACGGGGAGCTGTTTTTT.

The chain uses TRBV28 and TRBJ2-5, with D unresolved. Looked up from germline, CDR1 is MDHEN and CDR2 is SYDVKM. The CDR3 contains 12 residues. V lost 5 bases, J lost 8 bases, and 12 bases lay in between. The CDR3 spells CASSLEARTQYF. The CDR3 nucleotides read TGTGCCAGCAGTCTCGAGGCTAGAACCCAGTACTTC.

This rearrangement joins TRBV19 to TRBJ2-5; 7 nucleotides match TRBD1. V shed 5 bases, J shed 5 bases, and the junction held 5 bases outside the gene matches. CDR1 is LNHDA and CDR2 is SQIVND in the germline V gene (reference sequence). This CDR3 spans 13 amino acids. CDR3 nucleotide sequence: TGTGCCAGTAGTGTGACAGGGTCGGAGACCCAGTACTTC. This codes for CASSVTGSETQYF.

The chain combines TRBV5-1 with TRBJ2-7; 10 bases line up with TRBD1. The V segment lost 0 bases and the J segment 4 bases; nucleotides outside the gene matches: 1. The CDR3 is made up of 14 amino acids. The germline CDR1 and CDR2 sequences are SGHRS and YFSETQ. CDR3 DNA sequence: TGCGCCAGCAGCTTGGGACAGGGGGCTTACGAGCAGTACTTC. Translation: CASSLGQGAYEQYF.

This chain uses TRBV11-2 with TRBJ2-2, with 14 bases that match TRBD2. The CDR3 extends over 18 amino acids. The ends lost 5 bases at V and 7 bases at J; junction bases unmatched: 12. From germline, CDR1 is SGHAT and CDR2 FQNNGV. In nucleotides, the CDR3 is TGTGCCAGCAGCGTCTCGGGACTAGCGGGGGCCGAAAGCGGGGAGCTGTTTTTT. Its protein product is CASSVSGLAGAESGELFF.

The chain couples TRBV18 to TRBJ2-2; possible D gene TRBD2, 6 bases. V was shortened by 0 bases and J by 6 bases, with 8 bases between the two germline ends. Germline values: CDR1 KGHSH, CDR2 LQKENI. There are 14 residues in the CDR3. The CDR3 region has the DNA TGTGCCAGCTCACCACCGGCGGGACCCGGGGAGCTGTTTTTT. Translating it yields CASSPPAGPGELFF.

The V and J genes are TRBV27 and TRBJ1-3; perhaps TRBD1 as D (6 bases). CDR1 MNHEY and CDR2 SMNVEV come from the germline V gene (reference sequence). V was shortened by 1 base and J by 2 bases, with 9 bases between the two germline ends. The CDR3 runs to 15 residues. The CDR3: CASSLYSGAGNTIYF. Written as DNA, the CDR3 is TGTGCCAGCAGTTTATATTCAGGGGCTGGAAACACCATATATTTT.

The chain is built from TRBV19 and TRBJ2-1, with D tentatively TRBD1 (5 bases). The CDR3 sequence is 14 residues long. Germline V gene sequence: CDR1 LNHDA, CDR2 SQIVND (reference sequence). V was shortened by 1 base and J by 5 bases, with 9 bases between the two germline ends. This CDR3 is CASSIGTYDNEQFF. CDR3 coding DNA: TGTGCCAGTAGTATAGGGACATACGACAATGAGCAGTTCTTC.

There are a few counts of this clone. This chain links TRBV5-1 with TRBJ1-1; weak D call: TRBD1 (5 bases). The CDR3 contains 13 residues. The germline gives CDR1 SGHRS, CDR2 YFSETQ. Trimming stripped 6 bases from V and 8 bases from J, with 17 bases between. In DNA, the CDR3 is TGCGCCAGCAACGATGGCGGGGCGGGGGAAGCTTTCTTT. Translated, it gives CASNDGGAGEAFF.

The chain is built from TRBV19 and TRBJ2-7; 9 bases fit TRBD2. Germline V CDR1 and CDR2: LNHDA, SQIVND (reference sequence). The CDR3 has 15 amino acids. V trimming: 1 base; J trimming: 4 bases; junction bases outside the gene matches: 5. CDR3 amino acids: CASSIGREGQYEQYF. DNA of the CDR3: TGTGCCAGTAGTATAGGGCGGGAGGGCCAATACGAGCAGTACTTC.

The V and J genes are TRBV25-1 and TRBJ1-4, with D unresolved. V was pared by 8 bases and J by 0 bases, with 13 bases between. In germline, CDR1 is MGHDK, CDR2 SYGVNS. The CDR3 has 15 amino acids. The CDR3 protein is CASETTGATNEKLFF. CDR3 nucleotides: TGTGCCAGCGAGACCACCGGTGCAACTAATGAAAAACTGTTTTTT.

The gene calls are TRBV27 and TRBJ2-7; the match to TRBD1 covers 11 bases. The germline V gene has CDR1 MNHEY and CDR2 SMNVEV (reference sequence). The CDR3 has 13 amino acids. The V gene end was trimmed by 6 bases and the J gene end by 11 bases; junction bases not matched to a gene: 9. The CDR3 loop reads CASSRTGGMVEYF. The CDR3 nucleotides are TGTGCCAGCAGCCGGACAGGGGGCATGGTAGAGTACTTC.

The chain uses TRBV14 and TRBJ2-3, with a tentative D call TRBD2 (6 bases). Trimming took 2 bases from V and 0 from J, leaving 9 bases between them. Germline CDR1 is SGHDN and CDR2 is FVKESK. CDR3 length equals 15 residues. The CDR3: CASSQPSASTDTQYF. The CDR3 DNA follows: TGTGCCAGCAGCCAACCTAGCGCTAGCACAGATACGCAGTATTTT.

The table lists this clone with a count of one. The rearrangement joins TRBV7-6 to TRBJ1-1; D is unresolved. Germline CDR1 reads SGHVS; CDR2 reads FNYEAQ. There are 15 residues in the CDR3. V was shortened by 6 bases and J by 4 bases, with 18 bases between the two germline ends. The CDR3 DNA follows: TGTGCCAGCAGAGAGGTGGAGGACCTTGGCACTGAAGCTTTCTTT. Translating gives CASREVEDLGTEAFF.

V is TRBV18 and J is TRBJ1-3; D is perhaps TRBD1 (6 bases). With 6 bases removed from V and 0 bases from J, the gap between germline ends came to 15 bases. Germline CDR1 reads KGHSH; CDR2 reads LQKENI. This CDR3 is 16 amino acids long. The CDR3 spells CASSPWGGRSGNTIYF. The CDR3 nucleotides are TGTGCCAGCTCCCCCTGGGGGGGCCGCTCTGGAAACACCATATATTTT.

The V call is TRBV27, the J call TRBJ2-5; D may correspond to TRBD1 or TRBD2 (5 bases each). The DNA matches TRBJ2-7 better at its end, which makes the J call doubtful. Germline V CDR1 and CDR2: MNHEY, SMNVEV (reference sequence). This CDR3 comprises 18 residues. In nucleotides, the CDR3 is TGTGCCAGCAGCTTAAATTCGGGATCAGGGAGCCCTAGGTACGAGCAGTACTTC. This sequence encodes CASSLNSGSGSPRYEQYF.

This chain uses TRBV4-2 with TRBJ2-3; 10 bases match TRBD1. Germline CDR1 reads LGHNA; CDR2 reads YNFKEQ. CDR3 length: 15 residues. Losses at the gene ends were 0 bases for V and 5 bases for J; bases not matched to a gene: 2. The CDR3 spells CASSQETGGQDTQYF. In DNA form, the CDR3 reads TGTGCCAGCAGCCAAGAGACAGGGGGCCAAGATACGCAGTATTTT.

V gene TRBV5-1 combines with J gene TRBJ1-3, with D uncertain. In germline, CDR1 is SGHRS, CDR2 YFSETQ. V lost 0 bases and J lost 0, with 7 bases in between. This CDR3 region has 15 residues. The CDR3 region has the DNA TGCGCCAGCAGCTTGGCGGGGATCTCTGGAAACACCATATATTTT. It codes for CASSLAGISGNTIYF.

This clone appeared a single time. The rearrangement links TRBV15 to TRBJ1-4, with D perhaps matching TRBD1 (5 bases). Deletions cut 7 bases from V and 2 bases from J, with 14 bases between. This CDR3 is built from 15 residues. Germline lookup yields CDR1 LNHNV and CDR2 YYDKDF (reference sequence). The CDR3 region is CATKYQRGTNEKLFF. The DNA for the CDR3 is TGTGCCACCAAGTACCAAAGGGGCACTAATGAAAAACTGTTTTTT.

This clone was observed a handful of times. This CDR3 is CASTRTGDSYEQYF. CDR3 bases: TGTGCCAGCACCCGGACAGGCGATTCCTACGAGCAGTACTTC. The rearrangement links TRBV6-6 to TRBJ2-7; 7 nucleotides line up with TRBD1. Germline V gene lookup returns CDR1 MNHNY and CDR2 SVGAGI (reference sequence). V lost 7 bases to trimming and J lost 1 base; unmatched junction nucleotides: 7. This CDR3 contains 14 residues.